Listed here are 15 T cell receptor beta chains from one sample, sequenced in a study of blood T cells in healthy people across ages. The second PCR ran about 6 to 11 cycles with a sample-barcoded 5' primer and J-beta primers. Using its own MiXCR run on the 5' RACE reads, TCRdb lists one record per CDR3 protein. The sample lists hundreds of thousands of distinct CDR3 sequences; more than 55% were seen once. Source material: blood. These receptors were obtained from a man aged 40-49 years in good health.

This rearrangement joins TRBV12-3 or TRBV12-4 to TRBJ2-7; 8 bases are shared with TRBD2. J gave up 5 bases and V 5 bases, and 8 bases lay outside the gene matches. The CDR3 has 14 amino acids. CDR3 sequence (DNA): TGTGCCAGCAGTGGGGCTAGCGGGTTCAACGAGCAGTACTTC. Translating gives CASSGASGFNEQYF.

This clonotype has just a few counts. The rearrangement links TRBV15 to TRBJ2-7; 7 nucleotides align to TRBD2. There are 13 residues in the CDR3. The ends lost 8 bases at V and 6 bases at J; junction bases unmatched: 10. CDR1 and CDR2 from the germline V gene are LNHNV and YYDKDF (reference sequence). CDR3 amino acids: CATEGRGSLEQYF. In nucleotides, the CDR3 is TGTGCCACCGAAGGGAGGGGCTCCCTCGAGCAGTACTTC.

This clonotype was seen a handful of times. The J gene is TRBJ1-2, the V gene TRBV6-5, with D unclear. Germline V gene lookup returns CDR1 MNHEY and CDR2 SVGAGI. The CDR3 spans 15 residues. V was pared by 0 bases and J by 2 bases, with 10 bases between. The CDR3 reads CASSYSRATNYGYTF. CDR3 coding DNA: TGTGCCAGCAGTTACTCGAGGGCAACAAACTATGGCTACACCTTC.

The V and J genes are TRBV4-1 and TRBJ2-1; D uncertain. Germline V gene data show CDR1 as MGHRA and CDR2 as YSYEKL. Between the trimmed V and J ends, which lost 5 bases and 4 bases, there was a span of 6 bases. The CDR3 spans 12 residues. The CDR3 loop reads CASSSIYNEQFF. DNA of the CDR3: TGCGCCAGCAGCTCGATATACAATGAGCAGTTCTTC.

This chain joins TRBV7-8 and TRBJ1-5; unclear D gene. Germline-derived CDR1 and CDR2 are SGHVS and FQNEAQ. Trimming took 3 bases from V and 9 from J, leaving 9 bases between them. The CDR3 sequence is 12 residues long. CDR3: CASSFGASPQHF. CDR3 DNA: TGTGCCAGCAGCTTCGGCGCCTCGCCCCAGCATTTT.

CDR3 protein: CASSSDMHDTDTQYF. The CDR3 nucleotides read TGCGCCAGCAGCTCGGACATGCATGACACAGATACGCAGTATTTT. This rearrangement joins TRBV5-1 to TRBJ2-3; D is possibly TRBD1 (5 bases). The CDR3 runs 15 residues. The V end was cut by 3 bases, the J end by 2 bases, with 13 bases between. Germline V gene sequence: CDR1 SGHRS, CDR2 YFSETQ. Looking up the rest from reference TRBV5-1 and TRBJ2-3 gives the full variable domain: KAGVTQTPRYLIKTRGQQVTLSCSPISGHRSVSWYQQTPGQGLQFLFEYFSETQRNKGNFPGRFSGRQFSNSRSEMNVSTLELGDSALYLCASSSDMHDTDTQYFGPGTRLTVL.

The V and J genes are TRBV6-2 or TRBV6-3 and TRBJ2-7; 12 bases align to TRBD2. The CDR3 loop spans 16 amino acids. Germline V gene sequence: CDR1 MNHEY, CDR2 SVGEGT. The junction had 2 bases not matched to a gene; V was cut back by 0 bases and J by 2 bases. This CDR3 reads CASSYSRLAGAYEQYF. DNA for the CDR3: TGTGCCAGCAGTTACTCCCGACTAGCGGGAGCCTACGAGCAGTACTTC.

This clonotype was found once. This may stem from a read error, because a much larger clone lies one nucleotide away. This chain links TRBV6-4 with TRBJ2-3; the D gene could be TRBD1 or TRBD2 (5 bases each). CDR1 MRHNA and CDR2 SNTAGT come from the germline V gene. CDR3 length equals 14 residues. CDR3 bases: TGTGCCAGCAGTGCCGGTGGGGGAACAGATACGCGGTATTTT. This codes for CASSAGGGTDTRYF.

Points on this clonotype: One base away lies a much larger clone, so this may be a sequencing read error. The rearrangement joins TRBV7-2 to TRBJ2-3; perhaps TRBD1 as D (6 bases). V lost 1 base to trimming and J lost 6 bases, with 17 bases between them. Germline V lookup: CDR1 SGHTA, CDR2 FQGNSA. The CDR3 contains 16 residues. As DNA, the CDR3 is TGTGCCAGCAGCTTAGGAGGGACAACGATGGGGGATACGCAGTATTTT. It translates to CASSLGGTTMGDTQYF. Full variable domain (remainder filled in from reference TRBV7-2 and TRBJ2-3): GAGVSQSPSNKVTEKGKDVELRCDPISGHTALYWYRQSLGQGLEFLIYFQGNSAPDKSGLPSDRFSAERTGGSVSTLTIQRTQQEDSAVYLCASSLGGTTMGDTQYFGPGTRLTVL.

The CDR3 DNA is TGTGCCAGCAGTCGGAGCGGGGTCTCCTGGGAGACCCAGTACTTC. Translating gives CASSRSGVSWETQYF. V is TRBV12-3 or TRBV12-4 and J is TRBJ2-7, with 7 bases that match TRBD2. TRBJ2-5 matches the DNA end more closely, so the J call is doubtful. The CDR3 length is 15 residues.

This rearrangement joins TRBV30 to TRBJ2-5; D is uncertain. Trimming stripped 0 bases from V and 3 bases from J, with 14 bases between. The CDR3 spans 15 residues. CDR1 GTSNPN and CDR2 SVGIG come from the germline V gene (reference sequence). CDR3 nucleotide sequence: TGTGCCTGGAGTGTAAGTGTGCAGTCGGAAGAGACCCAGTACTTC. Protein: CAWSVSVQSEETQYF.

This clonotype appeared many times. The DNA of the CDR3 is TGTGCCAGCACCTCCCGGTGGACAGGGGTATCCGGGGCCAACGTCCTGACTTTC. Protein product: CASTSRWTGVSGANVLTF. This chain joins TRBV27 and TRBJ2-6; 9 bases line up with TRBD1. V lost 7 bases and J lost 4; bases outside the gene matches: 14. The CDR3 contains 18 residues. Germline values: CDR1 MNHEY, CDR2 SMNVEV (reference sequence).

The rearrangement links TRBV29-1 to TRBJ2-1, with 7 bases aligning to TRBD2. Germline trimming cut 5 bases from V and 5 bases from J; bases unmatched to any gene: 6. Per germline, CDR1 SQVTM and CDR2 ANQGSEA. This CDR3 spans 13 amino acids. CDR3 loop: CSVRSGVNNEQFF. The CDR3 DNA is TGCAGCGTTCGAAGCGGGGTTAACAATGAGCAGTTCTTC.

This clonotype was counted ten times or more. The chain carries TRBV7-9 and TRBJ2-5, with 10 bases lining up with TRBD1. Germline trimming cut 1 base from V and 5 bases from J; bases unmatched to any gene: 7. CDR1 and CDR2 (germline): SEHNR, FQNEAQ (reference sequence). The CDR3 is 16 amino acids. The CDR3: CASSLGDRGLRETQYF. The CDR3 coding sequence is TGTGCCAGCAGCTTAGGGGACAGGGGCCTGAGGGAGACCCAGTACTTC.

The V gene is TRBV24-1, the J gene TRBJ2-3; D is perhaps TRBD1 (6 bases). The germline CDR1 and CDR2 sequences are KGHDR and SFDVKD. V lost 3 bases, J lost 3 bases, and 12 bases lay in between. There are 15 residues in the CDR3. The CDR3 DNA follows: TGTGCCACCAGTGATACAGGGTTCCCAACAGATACGCAGTATTTT. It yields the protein CATSDTGFPTDTQYF.